This TCR beta chain was sequenced during a study of patients with pleural tuberculosis (dated 2014 in TCRdb). Sequencing instrument: Illumina Genome Analyzer IIx. TCRdb reprocessing: public reads trimmed at Q25 with fastp, clones called with MiXCR, in-frame beta chains kept. Rows with one shared CDR3 protein collapse into an entry with the most common genes and DNA. The sample includes around 49,000 distinct CDR3 sequences, with less than 9.5% observed a single time. The ten largest make up around 15% of the sample. Reading from cysteine to phenylalanine, the CDR3 counts 14 amino acids. The sequence is cut down to CDR3 DNA, 42 bases in frame from base 1. Deletion took 1 base off V and 4 bases off J, with a span of 11 bases between the germline ends. The CDR1 and CDR2 encoded by the germline V gene are SGHDT and YYEEEE. This clonotype was observed a few times. Its specific antigen is unknown. Within one base of it there is no much larger clone, and no base qualities were kept.

The chain uses TRBV5-6 and TRBJ1-1, with the D gene uncertain. The sequence was obtained from a human donor with pleural tuberculosis. At the DNA level, the sequence is TGTGCCAGCAGCTTGATGGGGTTGGGCACTGAAGCTTTCTTT. Protein translation: CASSLMGLGTEAFF. The full variable domain, with segments outside the CDR3 supplied by the reference TRBV5-6 and TRBJ1-1 proteins, appears as DAGVTQSPTHLIKTRGQQVTLRCSPKSGHDTVSWYQQALGQGPQFIFQYYEEEERQRGNFPDRFSGHQFPNYSSELNVNALLLGDSALYLCASSLMGLGTEAFFGQGTRLTVV.